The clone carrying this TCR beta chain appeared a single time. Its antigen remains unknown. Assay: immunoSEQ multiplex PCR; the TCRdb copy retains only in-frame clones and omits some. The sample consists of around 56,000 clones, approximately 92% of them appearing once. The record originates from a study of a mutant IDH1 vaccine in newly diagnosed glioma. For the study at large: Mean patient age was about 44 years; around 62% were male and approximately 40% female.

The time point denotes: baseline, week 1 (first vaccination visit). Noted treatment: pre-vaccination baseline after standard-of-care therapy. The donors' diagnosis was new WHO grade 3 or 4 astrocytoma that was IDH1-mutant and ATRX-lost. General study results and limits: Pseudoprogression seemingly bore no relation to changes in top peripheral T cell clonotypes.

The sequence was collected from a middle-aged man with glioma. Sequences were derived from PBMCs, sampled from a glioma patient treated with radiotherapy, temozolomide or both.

CDR3 DNA sequence: TGCGCCAGCAGCTTGGGAGGGACAGGTGATGAAAAACTGTTTTTT. It encodes CASSLGGTGDEKLFF. The chain employs TRBV5-1 and TRBJ1-4; 8 bases are a match to TRBD1. The CDR3 loop spans 15 amino acids. Germline V lookup: CDR1 SGHRS, CDR2 YFSETQ. J was trimmed by 6 bases and V by 0 bases; bases with no gene match: 4.